This TCR beta chain was obtained from a study of cytomegalovirus exposure and HLA in healthy donors (TCRdb year 2017). Regarding the study in general: An earlier analysis of 550 to 700 of the donors reported about 250 Gb of sequence data and 100 million to 140 million unique TCR beta sequences from roughly 180 million T cells. Donor age, sex, ethnicity and CMV serostatus were collected together with the repertoire data. The study profiled the T cell repertoires of about 640 subjects by immunosequencing and related them to cytomegalovirus serostatus. Every discovery cohort repertoire had been produced on one sequencing platform. Among roughly 400 genotyped donors of the cohort, an average of approximately 240,000 unique TCR beta nucleotide sequences was sequenced per donor, of which about 19% were non-productive. The study aimed to test whether cataloging public T cell receptors could reveal signatures of past pathogen exposure. An early release covering 500 to 750 HLA-typed donors comprised approximately 300 gigabases of sequencing data and some 79 million unique TCR sequences. High-throughput TCR immunosequencing, statistical association of individual TCRs with disease status, and machine learning were combined to predict cytomegalovirus infection status. A later genetic analysis used genome-wide SNP genotypes for about 60% of the roughly 700 donors, treating that subset as a discovery cohort. A later analysis re-analyzed previously published TCR beta repertoires from 550 to 700 donors and added high-resolution HLA genotyping to study TCR occurrence patterns. The genetic ancestry cluster associated with self-reported Caucasian donors included around 76% of the 398 genotyped donors. HLA typing covered class I and class II loci at four-digit resolution. An earlier analysis of 500 to 650 of the donors applied high-throughput TCR beta sequencing to assess whether each TCR beta V gene segment acted as functional or pseudogenic. Five DR-DQ haplotypes were treated as single units for association and clustering because of strong linkage in the cohort. The number of donors typed differed by locus, with about 620-630 for A, B, C, DRB1 and DQB1, around 560 for DQA1, approximately 570 for DPA1, and some 440 for DPB1. Rather than using new phenotypic data, the later analysis identified candidate immune exposures from TCR beta sequences and from how often those sequences occurred across donors. In addition to the first cohort of 666 subjects, a separate validation cohort of about 120 different subjects was used. The study at large found these results: Because the 87-base-pair reads could not distinguish some IMGT-functional V segments, including TRBV6-2 and TRBV6-3, those segments were excluded. The presence/absence analyses assumed that sequencing depth was roughly uniform across donors, and that assumption may not be true. In both the original and validation cohorts, the classifier was reported to diagnose cytomegalovirus status with high specificity and sensitivity. A later genetic analysis associated a missense DCLRE1C variant with V-gene and J-gene trimming of TCR beta chains, and an independent cohort replicated the association. A group of highly shared sequence variants was considered likely to be a technical artifact of the sequencing pipeline. In a later analysis, most CMV-associated TCR beta chains were found to appear HLA-restricted, with HLA associations seemingly driven largely by CMV exposure. A later analysis found that HLA-associated TCR beta chains were more clonally expanded and had lower generation probabilities than equally common non-associated chains. A later analysis found that TCR association rates varied across HLA loci, with DRB1 alleles showing the most associated TCRs and HLA-C alleles the fewest. According to a later genetic analysis, donors in an Asian-associated ancestry cluster had fewer N-insertions in productive TCRs than the approximately 650-donor mean. In a later analysis, around 17,000 TCR beta sequences were associated with specific HLA alleles at a false discovery rate of 0.05. Because counts were too low, roughly 16 rarely observed V segments, including chromosome 9 orphons, were left out of the earlier analysis of over 550 of the donors. Most TCR sequences were observed very rarely across donors, whereas some public TCRs were present in many individuals. Several of the top co-occurrence clusters appeared to be linked to parvovirus B19, influenza, CMV and Epstein-Barr virus, according to a later analysis. This cohort had only TCR beta chains sequenced, and the lack of alpha or paired-chain data limited which features could be detected. Because HLA typing was missing for some donors at each locus, association tests included only the typed subset. For the cohort, immune exposure information was limited to CMV serostatus. In the study, about 150 TCR beta chains were listed as associated with cytomegalovirus. A further reported finding was that TCR beta sequences accurately predicted the HLA-A and HLA-B alleles for most subjects in the first cohort. In an earlier analysis of 587 of the donors, most TCR beta V segments appeared in productive rearrangements about 87% or about 30% of the time, broadly matching IMGT annotations. Three of the identified cytomegalovirus-associated TCR beta chains were confirmed in vitro to be specific for cytomegalovirus antigens. When HLA alleles, especially DR and DQ, strongly co-occurred, attributing TCR associations to individual alleles was difficult. Linkage disequilibrium might explain the correlated functional status among segregating V segments, but an unknown experimental factor could not be excluded. According to the authors, the approach could potentially be generalized to other disease states and immunological phenotypes.

Library creation used the immunoSEQ multiplex PCR assay. The multiplex PCR relied on a mix of 60 forward primers for TCR Vbeta segments and 13 reverse primers for TCR Jbeta segments. Amplification of the CDR3 region of rearranged TCR beta genes was performed with a multiplex PCR assay on genomic DNA. Amplified TCR beta libraries were sequenced as 87-base-pair reads on the Illumina HiSeq System. On the authors' methods: A later analysis counted some 74 million unique TCR beta chains across the approximately 700 repertoires, and approximately 11 million of these chains were shared by at least two donors. To remove PCR and sequencing errors, raw reads were error-corrected and collapsed into unique sequences using a nearest-neighbor algorithm that merged closely related sequences. V, D and J gene segments were assigned by aligning CDR3 sequences to IMGT reference sequences. For a sequence to be retained, a match of at least six nucleotides was required to both a V gene segment and a J gene segment. A rearrangement was called productive if the CDR3 had no stop codons and remained in frame with V and J, and every other rearrangement was called non-productive. Following IMGT convention, CDR3 was defined as the stretch from the second conserved V-encoded cysteine to the conserved J-encoded phenylalanine. In an earlier analysis of some 550 of the donors, sequences lacking an unambiguous match to a single V gene segment were excluded. In an earlier analysis of approximately 610 of the donors, V segments were called functional above 56.7% productive rearrangements and were called segregating when the between-donor standard deviation exceeded 5%. A statistical classification framework was developed to diagnose cytomegalovirus status using the catalog of TCR beta chain sequences. A later analysis assigned V and J genes by comparing TCR nucleotide sequences with IMGT/GENE-DB human TR gene sequences. In a later analysis, CDR3 sequences and most-parsimonious VDJ recombination scenarios were assigned using the TCRdist pipeline. In a later analysis, each TCR beta chain was defined by its CDR3 amino acid sequence together with its V-gene family, and reads lacking a unique V-gene family were excluded. In a later analysis, fewer than 650 highly shared, low-generation-probability nucleotide sequences were removed to address suspected cross-contamination and a sequencing artifact. In a later analysis, a clonal expansion index for each public chain was calculated from normalized within-repertoire ranks of inferred template counts. A later analysis computed generation probabilities with a VDJ recombination model fitted to out-of-frame rearrangements, and checked the results against IGoR. Hypergeometric tests were used in a later analysis to score TCR-TCR, TCR-HLA and TCR-CMV co-occurrence, with a repertoire-size bias correction applied to the TCR pairs. In a later analysis, false discovery rates were estimated by permuting HLA or CMV assignments 20 times. In a later analysis, co-occurring TCRs were grouped with DBSCAN, and TCRdist sequence similarity was added when clustering was performed within HLA-allele-positive subsets. Repertoires with fewer than 30,000 or more than 120,000 public chains were left out of co-occurrence clustering, as were five repertoires with anomalous nucleotide sharing. The immuneACCESS repertoire file appears here via TCRdb, limited to in-frame rearrangements. These files lack a portion of the clones; in checked studies, under half of the deficit traces to unresolved V genes, and the cause of the others is not known. V, J and clone size derive from that table, while D and trimming were established from the DNA sequence. For this sample there are 100,000 to 150,000 clones; roughly four fifths appear just once. 2.7% of the sample comes from the top ten.

The CDR3, cysteine through phenylalanine, is 18 amino acids long. Just CDR3 DNA is preserved here, 54 bases in frame from base 1. The V end gives up 6 bases and the J end 0 bases, leaving 11 bases in the junction not matched to a gene. The germline V gene gives CDR1 as SGHVS and CDR2 as FNYEAQ. Regarding this clone: The target of this receptor is not known. No quality values exist for individual bases; no much larger clone is one base distant.

The cohort was made up of under 800 healthy bone marrow donors. All cohort members were sampled while nominally healthy, although unrecorded immune exposures were likely present. The donor tested CMV seronegative and was one of the 352 seronegative cohort members. A peripheral blood sample was provided by each donor, and peripheral blood mononuclear cells were used for TCR beta sequencing. Genomic DNA was extracted from the blood cell samples with the Qiagen DNeasy Blood Extraction Kit. The V gene is TRBV7-6 and the J gene is TRBJ2-1; the central 10 bases match TRBD2. The source of this sequence is a boy aged 2 to 10 in good health and CMV-seronegative. What was sequenced was PBMCs. The CDR3 region: CASSSLAGGSFSYNEQFF. The DNA sequence is as follows: TGTGCCAGCAGTTCCTTAGCGGGAGGCTCCTTCTCCTACAATGAGCAGTTCTTC.